The 23 T cell receptor beta chains listed next were all sequenced from one sample in a study of blood T cell repertoires in COVID-19. Clones were sequenced by immunoSEQ multiplex PCR, and TCRdb holds only the in-frame ones, with some missing. This sample has hundreds of thousands of clones, with 70% to 90% found just once. The sequenced sample consisted of peripheral blood. The receptor set was obtained from a woman aged 25 to 39 with active or convalescent COVID-19.

This clone was recorded a few times. The gene calls are TRBV2 and TRBJ1-2; 7 bases map to TRBD1. This CDR3 spans 18 amino acids. J lost 5 bases, V lost 5 bases, and 20 bases had no gene match. Germline V gene data show CDR1 as SNHLY and CDR2 as FYNNEI. The CDR3 DNA is TGTGCCAGCAGTTCTACCCCCTTGGGACAGTTGAGGGAGTATGGCTACACCTTC. It codes for CASSSTPLGQLREYGYTF.

This clone came up a few times. Other nucleotide sequences from this sample produce the same CDR3. V is TRBV5-1 and J is TRBJ2-7; 11 positions match TRBD2. The CDR3 is 14 amino acids. Trimming at V came to 4 bases and at J to 3 bases, leaving 3 bases not matched to a gene. Looked up from germline, CDR1 is SGHRS and CDR2 is YFSETQ. CDR3 DNA: TGCGCCAGCAGCACCGGGACTAGCGGCTACGAGCAGTACTTC. This sequence encodes CASSTGTSGYEQYF.

The genes are TRBV6-5 and TRBJ1-5; D may be TRBD1 (5 bases). Per germline, CDR1 MNHEY and CDR2 SVGAGI. The V gene lost 7 bases and the J gene lost 3 bases, with 13 bases spanning the gap. The CDR3 length is 14 residues. The CDR3 loop reads CASTFGGANQPQHF. The CDR3 DNA is TGTGCCAGCACCTTCGGGGGAGCCAATCAGCCCCAGCATTTT.

This rearrangement joins TRBV14 to TRBJ2-7; 8 bases align to TRBD2. Trimming cost V 4 bases and J 7 bases; bases outside gene matches: 9. CDR1 and CDR2 (germline): SGHDN, FVKESK. The CDR3 extends over 14 amino acids. CDR3 DNA sequence: TGTGCCAGCAGCCTAATGCGGGGGGCAGGGGAGCAGTACTTC. It yields the protein CASSLMRGAGEQYF.

This chain links TRBV7-8 with TRBJ1-1; weak D call: TRBD1 (5 bases). CDR1 is SGHVS and CDR2 is FQNEAQ in the germline V gene. The CDR3 has 16 amino acids. Trimming removed 7 bases at V and 1 base at J, with 19 bases between. The chain's CDR3 is CASNNEAGGTNTEAFF. The CDR3, as DNA: TGTGCCAGCAACAACGAAGCGGGGGGGACGAACACTGAAGCTTTCTTT. Full variable domain (rest looked up from reference TRBV7-8 and TRBJ1-1): GAGVSQSPRYKVAKRGQDVALRCDPISGHVSLFWYQQALGQGPEFLTYFQNEAQLDKSGLPSDRFFAERPEGSVSTLKIQRTQQEDSAVYLCASNNEAGGTNTEAFFGQGTRLTVV.

The V gene is TRBV5-1, the J gene TRBJ1-1; 10 bases match TRBD1. The CDR3 runs 11 residues. The germline V gene has CDR1 SGHRS and CDR2 YFSETQ. J lost 11 bases, V lost 5 bases, and 3 bases had no gene match. Here the CDR3 DNA reads TGCGCCAGCAGTGGGACAGGGGTTGCTTTCTTT. Translation: CASSGTGVAFF.

V gene TRBV5-1 combines with J gene TRBJ2-2, with D maybe TRBD2 (6 bases). CDR1 and CDR2 from the germline V gene are SGHRS and YFSETQ. The V end lost 0 bases, the J end lost 5 bases, and 11 bases lay between the germline ends. This CDR3 is 15 amino acids long. As DNA, the CDR3 is TGCGCCAGCAGCTTGGGCGGGATCCAGACCGGGGAGCTGTTTTTT. Amino acid sequence: CASSLGGIQTGELFF.

V and J are TRBV5-1 and TRBJ2-5; no firm D call. The V gene's germline CDR1 is SGHRS and CDR2 YFSETQ. V lost 0 bases and J 2 bases, leaving 14 bases between the germline ends. This CDR3 contains 16 residues. In nucleotides, the CDR3 is TGCGCCAGCAGCTTGGGTCCTGTCGGAGAGCAAGAGACCCAGTACTTC. Its protein product is CASSLGPVGEQETQYF.

The chain couples TRBV13 to TRBJ1-1, with 7 bases matching TRBD1. Losses at the gene ends were 3 bases for V and 3 bases for J; bases not matched to a gene: 4. The CDR3 is made up of 14 amino acids. Per germline, CDR1 PRHDT and CDR2 FYEKMQ (reference sequence). CDR3 region: CASSFTGEYTEAFF. The CDR3 nucleotides read TGTGCCAGCAGCTTCACAGGGGAGTACACTGAAGCTTTCTTT.

The chain recombines TRBV5-8 with TRBJ1-3, with unresolved D. This CDR3 region has 17 residues. The germline V gene encodes CDR1 SGHTS and CDR2 YDEGEE. Trimming removed 0 bases from V and 0 bases from J, with 13 bases in between. The CDR3 sequence is CASSLVRSGVSGNTIYF. CDR3 bases: TGTGCCAGCAGCTTGGTGAGATCCGGGGTCTCTGGAAACACCATATATTTT.

This chain joins TRBV14 and TRBJ1-6; 7 bases map to TRBD1. Germline V CDR1 and CDR2: SGHDN, FVKESK. The CDR3 runs to 19 residues. The trim removed 3 bases at V and 2 bases at J, leaving 13 bases unmatched. The CDR3 nucleotides read TGTGCCAGCAGCCACAGCCGACAGGGAGCAATCCCCTATAATTCACCCCTCCACTTT. Its protein is CASSHSRQGAIPYNSPLHF. The full variable domain, completed using reference TRBV14 and TRBJ1-6, is EAGVTQFPSHSVIEKGQTVTLRCDPISGHDNLYWYRRVMGKEIKFLLHFVKESKQDESGMPNNRFLAERTGGTYSTLKVQPAELEDSGVYFCASSHSRQGAIPYNSPLHFGNGTRLTVT.

This chain links TRBV4-1 with TRBJ1-2; 8 bases align to TRBD1. The J segment lost 3 bases and the V segment lost 6 bases, leaving 9 bases of the junction unmatched. The CDR3 covers 15 residues. Germline V gene lookup returns CDR1 MGHRA and CDR2 YSYEKL. The DNA for the CDR3 is TGCGCCAGCAGTCGAGAGGGACAGGCTGACTATGGCTACACCTTC. Translated, it gives CASSREGQADYGYTF.

This chain connects TRBV10-3 to TRBJ1-2; D possibly corresponds to TRBD1 (6 bases). V was shortened by 8 bases and J by 4 bases, with 11 bases between the two germline ends. CDR3 length: 12 residues. Germline loops: CDR1 ENHRY, CDR2 SYGVKD. The CDR3 loop is CAIGEGGYGYTF. For the CDR3, the DNA is TGTGCCATCGGGGAGGGGGGCTATGGCTACACCTTC.

This clone occurred once. The genes are TRBV5-4 and TRBJ2-3; 8 nucleotides agree with TRBD2. Germline V gene sequence: CDR1 SGHNT, CDR2 YYREEE (reference sequence). This CDR3 has 12 residues. V shed 6 bases, J shed 5 bases, and the junction held 2 bases outside the gene matches. The CDR3 here is CASNRGGDTQYF. The DNA for the CDR3 is TGTGCCAGCAACCGGGGGGGAGATACGCAGTATTTT.

The chain employs TRBV4-1 and TRBJ2-4; 8 positions agree with TRBD2. This CDR3 is 16 amino acids long. Losses at the gene ends were 2 bases for V and 9 bases for J; bases not matched to a gene: 12. The germline gives CDR1 MGHRA, CDR2 YSYEKL. In DNA form, the CDR3 reads TGCGCCAGCAGCCAACAAAGCGGGAGCAACAATCCCATTCAGTACTTC. Amino acids: CASSQQSGSNNPIQYF.

This rearrangement joins TRBV2 to TRBJ2-7; 9 positions match TRBD1. Looked up from germline, CDR1 is SNHLY and CDR2 is FYNNEI. Losses at the gene ends were 7 bases for V and 3 bases for J; bases not matched to a gene: 7. The CDR3 extends over 14 amino acids. The CDR3 reads CASTGTGFIYEQYF. The CDR3 DNA reads TGTGCCAGCACCGGGACAGGGTTTATCTACGAGCAGTACTTC.

The CDR3 bases are TGTGCCAGTAGGCCGGGACAGGGAAATAACTATGGCTACACCTTC. Its protein product is CASRPGQGNNYGYTF. The rearrangement joins TRBV19 to TRBJ1-2; TRBD1 agrees at 9 bases. Trimming cost V 6 bases and J 1 base; bases outside gene matches: 6. Per germline, CDR1 LNHDA and CDR2 SQIVND (reference sequence). CDR3 size: 15 residues.

V and J are TRBV5-1 and TRBJ2-1; 9 bases agree with TRBD2. This CDR3 comprises 15 residues. With V trimmed by 1 base and J by 9 bases, 8 bases remained unmatched. The germline gives CDR1 SGHRS, CDR2 YFSETQ. Written as DNA, the CDR3 is TGCGCCAGCAGCTTGAGGCGCGGGGGGGTCGGTGAGCAGTTCTTC. It yields the protein CASSLRRGGVGEQFF.

The chain is built from TRBV2 and TRBJ1-2; tentative D call: TRBD1 (5 bases). Trimming took off 4 bases at V and 5 bases at J, with 14 bases between the two ends. The length of the CDR3 is 14 residues. In germline, CDR1 is SNHLY, CDR2 FYNNEI. The CDR3 sequence is CASSAGSIQYGYTF. DNA for the CDR3: TGTGCCAGCAGTGCAGGGTCAATACAATATGGCTACACCTTC.

The genes are TRBV28 and TRBJ1-1; the match to TRBD1 covers 10 bases. V lost 5 bases, J lost 7 bases, and 13 bases stayed unmatched. The CDR3 spans 16 residues. Germline assignment: CDR1 MDHEN and CDR2 SYDVKM. The CDR3 loop is CASSPYRQGAGLEAFF. CDR3 in DNA: TGTGCCAGCAGTCCATATCGACAGGGGGCGGGCCTTGAAGCTTTCTTT.

The chain recombines TRBV5-1 with TRBJ1-1; TRBD1 matches at 7 bases. Germline CDR1 is SGHRS and CDR2 is YFSETQ. With V trimmed by 4 bases and J by 4 bases, 10 bases remained unmatched. CDR3 length: 15 residues. In DNA form, the CDR3 reads TGCGCCAGCAGCCTAGGGGGCGCGGGGAGCACTGAAGCTTTCTTT. This codes for CASSLGGAGSTEAFF.

V usage is TRBV5-1 and J usage is TRBJ1-1, with D maybe TRBD1 (5 bases). The CDR3 length is 16 residues. The ends were cut back, 4 bases at V and 3 bases at J, with 19 bases in the middle. Germline CDR1 reads SGHRS; CDR2 reads YFSETQ. CDR3 sequence reads: CASSPADGGIYTEAFF. In nucleotides, the CDR3 is TGCGCCAGCAGCCCCGCGGACGGGGGGATATACACTGAAGCTTTCTTT.

This sequence joins TRBV5-4 and TRBJ2-3, with 8 nucleotides matching TRBD2. V shed 3 bases, J shed 4 bases, and the junction held 13 bases outside the gene matches. Germline-derived CDR1 and CDR2 are SGHNT and YYREEE (reference sequence). CDR3 length: 17 residues. The DNA for the CDR3 is TGTGCCAGCAGCTCCTGGGGTCCGGGACTAGGTCCAGATACGCAGTATTTT. It encodes CASSSWGPGLGPDTQYF.